This T cell receptor (beta chain) appears in the sequencing data of a study of blood T cell repertoires in COVID-19. Measured with immunoSEQ multiplex PCR; TCRdb has only the in-frame clones, and not every one. This sample has under 200,000 clones, with 80% to 85% found just once. V lost 7 bases and J 2 bases, leaving 14 bases between the germline ends. Germline V gene data show CDR1 as SGHVS and CDR2 as FQNEAQ. The CDR3 spans 14 residues. Sequencing input: PBMCs or T cells enriched from blood (not recorded which). The rearrangement uses TRBV7-8 and TRBJ1-1; D gene ambiguous. The receptor was isolated from a woman aged 45 to 65 who had recovered from COVID-19. CDR3 bases: TGTGCCAGCAAGAGAACCGAGGCAAACACTGAAGCTTTCTTT. Its translation is CASKRTEANTEAFF.